This T cell receptor (beta chain) stems from a study of blood T cell repertoires in COVID-19. Repertoires were generated with immunoSEQ multiplex PCR, while TCRdb's copy carries only in-frame clones and drops some. The table lists 370,000 or so clones, around 87% of them singletons, with approximately 1.2% in the top ten. The CDR3 is 14 residues long. Deletions cut 4 bases from V and 3 bases from J, with 10 bases between. The germline gives CDR1 KGHSH, CDR2 LQKENI. The chain recombines TRBV18 with TRBJ1-5, with D perhaps TRBD1 (6 bases). The TCR sequence derives from a man aged 25-45 years who had recovered from COVID-19. Source material: PBMCs or T cells enriched from blood (not recorded which). CDR3 sequence (DNA): TGTGCCAGCTCACAGGCAGGGGTCAATCAGCCCCAGCATTTT. Amino acids: CASSQAGVNQPQHF. Based on the CDR3 plus reference TRBV18 and TRBJ1-5, the full variable domain is NAGVMQNPRHLVRRRGQEARLRCSPMKGHSHVYWYRQLPEEGLKFMVYLQKENIIDESGMPKERFSAEFPKEGPSILRIQQVVRGDSAAYFCASSQAGVNQPQHFGDGTRLSIL.